Here is one T cell receptor beta chain with its context. Its antigen remains unidentified. This specimen belongs to a study of T cells expressing NK-cell markers. Looking at the study overall: Among the eight sequenced donors, seven tested HCMV-seropositive and one tested seronegative. Study findings and constraints: Where several donors were concerned, these clonotypes also led the CD3+CD56-NKG2C+ fraction. In a group of five to seven donors, dominant NKG2C+ clonotypes represented about 1.0-7.5% of CD8+ T cells.

The CDR3 length is 12 residues. Germline V gene sequence: CDR1 SGHTA, CDR2 FQGNSA. TCRdb reworked the 5' RACE reads into one entry per CDR3 protein, no DNA. Listed are 550,000 to 600,000 distinct CDR3 sequences; less than 4.5% falls within the top ten. The TCR originated in a man between 18 and 29 years old in good health. The chain recombines TRBV7-2 with TRBJ1-5; the D gene TCRdb calls, TRBD1, cannot be checked with no DNA. The material sequenced was blood T cells: a sorted CD56 or NKG2C T cell subset, CD4+ or CD8+ T cells, or bulk PBMC T cells (not recorded which). The CDR3: CASSLQGSAQHF. Full variable domain (rest looked up from reference TRBV7-2 and TRBJ1-5): GAGVSQSPSNKVTEKGKDVELRCDPISGHTALYWYRQSLGQGLEFLIYFQGNSAPDKSGLPSDRFSAERTGGSVSTLTIQRTQQEDSAVYLCASSLQGSAQHFGDGTRLSIL.